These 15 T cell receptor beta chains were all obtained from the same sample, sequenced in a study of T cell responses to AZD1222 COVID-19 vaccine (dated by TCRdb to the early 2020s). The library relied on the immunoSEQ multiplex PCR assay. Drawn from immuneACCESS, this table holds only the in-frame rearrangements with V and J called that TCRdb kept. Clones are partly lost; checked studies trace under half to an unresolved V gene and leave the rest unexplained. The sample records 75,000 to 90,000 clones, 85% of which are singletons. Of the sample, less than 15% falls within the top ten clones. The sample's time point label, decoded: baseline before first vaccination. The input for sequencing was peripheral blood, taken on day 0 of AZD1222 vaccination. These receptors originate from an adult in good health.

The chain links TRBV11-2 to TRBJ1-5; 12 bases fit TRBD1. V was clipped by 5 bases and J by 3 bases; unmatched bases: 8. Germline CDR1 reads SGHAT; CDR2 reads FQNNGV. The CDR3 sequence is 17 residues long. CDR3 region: CASSPGTGGYNNQPQHF. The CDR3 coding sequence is TGTGCCAGCAGCCCAGGGACAGGGGGCTATAACAATCAGCCCCAGCATTTT.

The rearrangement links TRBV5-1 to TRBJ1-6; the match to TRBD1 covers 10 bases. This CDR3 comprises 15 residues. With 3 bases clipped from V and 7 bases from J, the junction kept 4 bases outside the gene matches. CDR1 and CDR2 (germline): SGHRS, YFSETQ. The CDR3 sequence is CASSSGQGNNSPLHF. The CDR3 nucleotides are TGCGCCAGCAGCTCGGGACAGGGGAACAATTCACCCCTCCACTTT.

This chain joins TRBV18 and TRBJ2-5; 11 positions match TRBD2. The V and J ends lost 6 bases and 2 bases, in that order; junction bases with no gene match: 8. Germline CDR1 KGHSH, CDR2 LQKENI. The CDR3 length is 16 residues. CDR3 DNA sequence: TGTGCCAGCTCGCCTCCTAGCGGGGGGCAACAAGAGACCCAGTACTTC. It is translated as CASSPPSGGQQETQYF.

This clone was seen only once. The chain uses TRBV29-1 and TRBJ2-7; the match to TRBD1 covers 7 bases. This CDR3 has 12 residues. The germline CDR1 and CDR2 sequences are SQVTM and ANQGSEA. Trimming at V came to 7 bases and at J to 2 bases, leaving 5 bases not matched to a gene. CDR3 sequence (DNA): TGCAGCGGAATACAGGGGACCTACGAGCAGTACTTC. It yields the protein CSGIQGTYEQYF.

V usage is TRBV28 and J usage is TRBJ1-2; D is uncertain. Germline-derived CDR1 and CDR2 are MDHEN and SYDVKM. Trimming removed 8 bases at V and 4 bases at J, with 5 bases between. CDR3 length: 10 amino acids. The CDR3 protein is CASASYGYTF. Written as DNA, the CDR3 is TGTGCCAGCGCGAGCTATGGCTACACCTTC.

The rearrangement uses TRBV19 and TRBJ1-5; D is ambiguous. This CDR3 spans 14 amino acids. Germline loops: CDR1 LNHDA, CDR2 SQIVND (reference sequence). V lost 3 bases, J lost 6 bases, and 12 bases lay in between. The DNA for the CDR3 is TGTGCCAGTAGTATCCTCCGGGGTGGTCAGCCCCAGCATTTT. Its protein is CASSILRGGQPQHF.

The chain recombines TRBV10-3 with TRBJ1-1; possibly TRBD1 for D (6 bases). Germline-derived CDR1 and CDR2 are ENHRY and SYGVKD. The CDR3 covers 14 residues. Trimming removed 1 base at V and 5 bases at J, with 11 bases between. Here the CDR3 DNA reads TGTGCCATCAGTGAGTGGGGGCAGGGTACTGAAGCTTTCTTT. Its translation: CAISEWGQGTEAFF.

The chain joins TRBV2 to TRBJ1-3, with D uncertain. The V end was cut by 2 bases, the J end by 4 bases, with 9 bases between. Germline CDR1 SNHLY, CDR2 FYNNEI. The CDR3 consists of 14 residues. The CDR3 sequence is CASSERGSGNTIYF. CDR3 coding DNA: TGTGCCAGCAGTGAACGAGGGTCAGGAAACACCATATATTTT.

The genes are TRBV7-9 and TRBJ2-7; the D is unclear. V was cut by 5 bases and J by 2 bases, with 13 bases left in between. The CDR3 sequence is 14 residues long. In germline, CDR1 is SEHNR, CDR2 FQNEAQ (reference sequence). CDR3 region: CASSHQTAPYEQYF. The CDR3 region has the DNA TGTGCCAGCAGCCACCAAACAGCGCCCTACGAGCAGTACTTC.

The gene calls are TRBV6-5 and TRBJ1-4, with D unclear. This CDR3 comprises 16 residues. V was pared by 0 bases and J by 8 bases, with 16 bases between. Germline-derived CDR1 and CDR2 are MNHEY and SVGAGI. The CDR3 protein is CASSYSSSGGEEKLFF. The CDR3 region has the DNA TGTGCCAGCAGTTACTCGAGTAGTGGAGGAGAGGAAAAACTGTTTTTT.

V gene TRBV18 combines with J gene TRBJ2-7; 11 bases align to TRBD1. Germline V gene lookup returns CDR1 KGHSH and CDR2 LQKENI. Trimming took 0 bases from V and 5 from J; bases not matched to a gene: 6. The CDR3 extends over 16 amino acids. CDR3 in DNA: TGTGCCAGCTCACCACCTTTGGGACAGGGGGGGAACGAGCAGTACTTC. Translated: CASSPPLGQGGNEQYF.

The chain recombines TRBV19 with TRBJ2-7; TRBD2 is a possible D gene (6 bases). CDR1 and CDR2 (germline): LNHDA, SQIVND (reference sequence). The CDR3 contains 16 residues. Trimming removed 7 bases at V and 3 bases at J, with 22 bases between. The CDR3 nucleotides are TGTGCCAGTACCCTATATGAGGAGGGAGGCCTCTACGAGCAGTACTTC. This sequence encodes CASTLYEEGGLYEQYF.

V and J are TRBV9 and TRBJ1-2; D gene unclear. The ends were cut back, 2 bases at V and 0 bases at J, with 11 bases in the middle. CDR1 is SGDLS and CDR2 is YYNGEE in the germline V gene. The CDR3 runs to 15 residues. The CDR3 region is CASSVGGETNYGYTF. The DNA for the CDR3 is TGTGCCAGCAGCGTGGGTGGAGAAACTAACTATGGCTACACCTTC. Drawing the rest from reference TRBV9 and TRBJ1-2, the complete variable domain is DSGVTQTPKHLITATGQRVTLRCSPRSGDLSVYWYQQSLDQGLQFLIQYYNGEERAKGNILERFSAQQFPDLHSELNLSSLELGDSALYFCASSVGGETNYGYTFGSGTRLTVV.

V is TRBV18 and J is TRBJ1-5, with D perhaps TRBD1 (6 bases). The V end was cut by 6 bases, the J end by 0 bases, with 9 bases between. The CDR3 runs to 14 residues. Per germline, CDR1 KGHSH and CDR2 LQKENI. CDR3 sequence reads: CASSTGYSNQPQHF. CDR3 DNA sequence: TGTGCCAGCTCCACAGGGTATAGCAATCAGCCCCAGCATTTT. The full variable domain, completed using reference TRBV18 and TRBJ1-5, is NAGVMQNPRHLVRRRGQEARLRCSPMKGHSHVYWYRQLPEEGLKFMVYLQKENIIDESGMPKERFSAEFPKEGPSILRIQQVVRGDSAAYFCASSTGYSNQPQHFGDGTRLSIL.

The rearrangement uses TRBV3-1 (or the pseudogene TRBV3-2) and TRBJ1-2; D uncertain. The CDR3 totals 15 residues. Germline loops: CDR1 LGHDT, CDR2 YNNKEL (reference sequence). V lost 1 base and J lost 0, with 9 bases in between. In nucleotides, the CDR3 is TGTGCCAGCAGCCAAGTTTACAGACCTAACTATGGCTACACCTTC. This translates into CASSQVYRPNYGYTF.